This record looks at one T cell receptor (beta chain) sequence and its context. The data were taken from a study of tumor T cells in aggressive B-cell lymphoma. Generated by immunoSEQ multiplex PCR, the TCRdb table keeps only in-frame clones and is missing some. The data hold 900 to 1,300 clones, with 85% to 95% observed a single time. The length of the CDR3 is 13 residues. V shed 8 bases and J shed 0 bases, with 8 bases lying between them. CDR1 is SNHLY and CDR2 is FYNNEI in the germline V gene. Sequenced input: tumor tissue. The chain carries TRBV2 and TRBJ1-3; D gene ambiguous. This clonotype was sampled from an adult with diffuse large B cell lymphoma. The DNA of the CDR3 is TGTGCCAGCTCACTCTACTCTGGAAACACCATATATTTT. Amino acids: CASSLYSGNTIYF. Combining the CDR3 with reference TRBV2 and TRBJ1-3 gives the whole variable domain EPEVTQTPSHQVTQMGQEVILRCVPISNHLYFYWYRQILGQKVEFLVSFYNNEISEKSEIFDDQFSVERPDGSNFTLKIRSTKLEDSAMYFCASSLYSGNTIYFGEGSWLTVV.